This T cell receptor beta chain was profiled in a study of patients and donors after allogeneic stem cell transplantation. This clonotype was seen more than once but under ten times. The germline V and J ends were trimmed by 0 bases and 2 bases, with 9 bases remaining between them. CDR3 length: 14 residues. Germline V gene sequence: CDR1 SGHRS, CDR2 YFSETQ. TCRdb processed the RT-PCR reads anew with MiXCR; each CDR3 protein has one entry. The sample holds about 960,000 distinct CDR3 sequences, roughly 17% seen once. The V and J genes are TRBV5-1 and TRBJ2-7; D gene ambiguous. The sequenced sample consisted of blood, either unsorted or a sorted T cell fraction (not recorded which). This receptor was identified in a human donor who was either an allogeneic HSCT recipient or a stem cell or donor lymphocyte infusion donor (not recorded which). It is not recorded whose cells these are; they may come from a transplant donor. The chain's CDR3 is CASSLVTAAYEQYF. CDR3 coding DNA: TGCGCCAGCAGCTTGGTAACGGCCGCCTACGAGCAGTACTTC. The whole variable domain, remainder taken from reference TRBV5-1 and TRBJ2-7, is KAGVTQTPRYLIKTRGQQVTLSCSPISGHRSVSWYQQTPGQGLQFLFEYFSETQRNKGNFPGRFSGRQFSNSRSEMNVSTLELGDSALYLCASSLVTAAYEQYFGPGTRLTVT.